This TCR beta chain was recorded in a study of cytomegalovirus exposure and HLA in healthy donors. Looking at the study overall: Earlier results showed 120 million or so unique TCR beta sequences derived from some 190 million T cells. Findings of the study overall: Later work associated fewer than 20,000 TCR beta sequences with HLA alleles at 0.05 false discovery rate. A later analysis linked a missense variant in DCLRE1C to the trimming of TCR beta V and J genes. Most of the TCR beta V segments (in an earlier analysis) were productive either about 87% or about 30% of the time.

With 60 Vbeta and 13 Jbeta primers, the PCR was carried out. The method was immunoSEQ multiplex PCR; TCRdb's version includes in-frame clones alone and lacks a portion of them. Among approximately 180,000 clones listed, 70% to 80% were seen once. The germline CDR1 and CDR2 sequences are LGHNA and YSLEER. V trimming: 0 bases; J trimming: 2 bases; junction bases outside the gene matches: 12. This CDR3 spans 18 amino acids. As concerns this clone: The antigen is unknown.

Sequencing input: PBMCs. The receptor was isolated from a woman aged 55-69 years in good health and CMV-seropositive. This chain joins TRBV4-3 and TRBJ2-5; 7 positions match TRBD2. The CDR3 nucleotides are TGCGCCAGCAGCCAAGACCCCCGGGGGAGGGCCCCACAAGAGACCCAGTACTTC. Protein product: CASSQDPRGRAPQETQYF.